The T cell receptor (beta chain) described here comes from a study of technical replicates of blood from a handful of donors. Assay: immunoSEQ multiplex PCR; the TCRdb copy retains only in-frame clones and omits some. The table lists 75,000 to 100,000 clones, about 94% of them singletons. The CDR3 consists of 18 residues. Germline-derived CDR1 and CDR2 are SGDLS and YYNGEE. V was pared by 3 bases and J by 4 bases, with 15 bases of the junction left unmatched. This chain connects TRBV9 to TRBJ1-2; 10 bases match TRBD1. This clonotype was sampled from a human donor in good health. The sample taken for sequencing was T cells isolated from PBMCs. This CDR3 reads CASSAVRQGASRFYGYTF. In DNA form, the CDR3 reads TGTGCCAGCAGCGCGGTGAGACAGGGGGCTAGCCGATTCTATGGCTACACCTTC.